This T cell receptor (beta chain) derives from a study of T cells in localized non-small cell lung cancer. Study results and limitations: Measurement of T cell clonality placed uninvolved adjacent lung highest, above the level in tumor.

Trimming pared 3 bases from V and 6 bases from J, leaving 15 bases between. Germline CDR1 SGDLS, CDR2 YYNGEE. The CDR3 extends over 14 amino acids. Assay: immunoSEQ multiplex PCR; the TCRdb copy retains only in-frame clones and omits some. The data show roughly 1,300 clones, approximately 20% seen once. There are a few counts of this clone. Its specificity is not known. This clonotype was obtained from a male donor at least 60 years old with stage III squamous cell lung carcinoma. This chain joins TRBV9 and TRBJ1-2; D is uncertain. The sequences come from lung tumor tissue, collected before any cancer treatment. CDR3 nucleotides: TGTGCCAGCAGCGCCAGACAAGATAGACATGGCTACACCTTC. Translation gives CASSARQDRHGYTF.